The clone carrying this T cell receptor beta chain occurred many times. This entry comes from a study of human T cells and chemical hapten exposure. Looked up from germline, CDR1 is SQVTM and CDR2 is ANQGSEA. This CDR3 region has 14 residues. With 6 bases clipped from V and 4 bases from J, the junction kept 8 bases outside the gene matches. The time point: pre-sensitization, week 0. Treatment: therapeutic diphenylcyclopropenone sensitization with weekly scalp DPC. Blood sampling occurred before each patch-test application. TCRdb recomputed calls from the RACE reads with MiXCR, one row per CDR3 protein. The sample gives 84,000 or so distinct CDR3 sequences, 8.5% of which show up once; approximately 2.4% is in the top ten.

This chain joins TRBV29-1 and TRBJ2-5; 10 nucleotides line up with TRBD2. The starting material was whole blood, obtained in connection with sensitization to the hapten diphenylcyclopropenone (DPC). The TCR comes from a man in his forties with alopecia areata. Some clones in this sample may be carry-over from other donors' samples. CDR3 coding DNA: TGCAGCGTCGCCGGGACTAGCGTGGTAGAGACCCAGTACTTC. It translates to CSVAGTSVVETQYF.